Given below is one T cell receptor beta chain in context. Under the authors' procedure: Estimation of nucleated cell counts was performed using reference gene primer amplification. Data came from immunoSEQ multiplex PCR; TCRdb stores just in-frame clones and leaves some out. V and J calls and clone size come straight from that table; D and trimming were deduced from the DNA. The table lists 100,000 to 150,000 clones, approximately 87% of them singletons. The data stem from a study of blood T cell repertoires in COVID-19. Study-level background: The samples span acute and convalescent COVID-19 from the United States, Italy and Spain. T cells, B-cell-depleted T cells, or PBMCs provided the cDNA or gDNA that served as material.

Germline V gives CDR1 MDHEN, CDR2 SYDVKM. This CDR3 has 13 residues. The V gene lost 5 bases and the J gene lost 4 bases, with 11 bases spanning the gap. Material for sequencing was peripheral blood. This sequence joins TRBV28 and TRBJ1-1; D is uncertain. This TCR was recovered from an older woman with acute or convalescent COVID-19. The CDR3 here is CASSPGRGTEAFF. Written as DNA, the CDR3 is TGTGCCAGCAGTCCCGGGAGAGGCACTGAAGCTTTCTTT.